The table lists the clone carrying this T cell receptor beta chain with a count of one. As yet, its antigen is unknown. The sample belongs to a study of cytomegalovirus exposure and HLA in healthy donors. Study summary: In a later analysis, it was reported that the roughly 130 validation repertoires had been produced on the same platform as the roughly 650 repertoires belonging to the first cohort. Regarding the study as a whole: A list of about 180 TCR beta chains associated with cytomegalovirus was given. CMV antigen specificity was confirmed in vitro for a few CMV-associated chains.

Trimming cost V 1 base and J 0 bases, with 11 bases left between them. Germline loops: CDR1 SGHDT, CDR2 YYEEEE. The CDR3 has 16 residues. The assay was immunoSEQ multiplex PCR, and TCRdb's table has in-frame clones only and misses some. The table includes around 70,000 clones, 90% to 95% detected once. The validation cohort, a group of 100 to 150 subjects, included the donors and was separate from the roughly 670-subject first cohort. The sequencing input was PBMCs. The source of this sequence is a woman between 18 and 29 years old in good health and CMV-seronegative. This chain connects TRBV5-6 to TRBJ2-1; a possible D gene is TRBD1 (5 bases). In DNA, the CDR3 is TGTGCCAGCAGCTTGTCGCAGGACAACTCCTACAATGAGCAGTTCTTC. Its translation: CASSLSQDNSYNEQFF.